The 19 T cell receptor beta chains given below trace back to one sample, sequenced in a study of blood T cell repertoires in COVID-19. Sequencing was performed with immunoSEQ multiplex PCR; in TCRdb, only in-frame clones are kept and a portion is missing. The sample includes about 150,000 clones, about 85% seen only once; the top ten take 0.63%. Sequencing was carried out using peripheral blood. The receptors were gathered from a man in his sixties with COVID-19, enrolled during active disease.

The rearrangement joins TRBV11-2 to TRBJ1-4; D remains unclear. The V and J ends lost 1 base and 5 bases respectively, with 5 bases between them. Germline V lookup: CDR1 SGHAT, CDR2 FQNNGV. This CDR3 is built from 13 residues. In nucleotides, the CDR3 is TGTGCCAGCAGCTTAGTCGGGAATGAAAAACTGTTTTTT. This gives the protein CASSLVGNEKLFF.

V is TRBV11-2 and J is TRBJ2-3, with D perhaps matching TRBD2 (6 bases). CDR3 length: 14 residues. Germline V gene sequence: CDR1 SGHAT, CDR2 FQNNGV. V lost 7 bases and J 0 bases, leaving 11 bases between the germline ends. CDR3 bases: TGTGCCAGCACCCTCGGGACTAGCACAGATACGCAGTATTTT. It is translated as CASTLGTSTDTQYF.

Only one count was recorded for this clone. J is TRBJ1-1 and V is TRBV20-1; D ambiguous. This CDR3 has 15 amino acids. Trimming took off 3 bases at V and 2 bases at J, with 16 bases between the two ends. CDR1 is DFQATT, CDR2 SNEGSKA, per germline (reference sequence). The CDR3 bases are TGCAGTGCTAGTCTCTCCTTAGAGCCCAACACTGAAGCTTTCTTT. Translation: CSASLSLEPNTEAFF.

The rearrangement uses TRBV18 and TRBJ1-3; no firm D call. This CDR3 contains 15 residues. Germline V CDR1 and CDR2: KGHSH, LQKENI. The V and J ends lost 1 base and 0 bases respectively, with 7 bases between them. The CDR3, as DNA: TGTGCCAGCTCACCACGCAGGAACTCTGGAAACACCATATATTTT. This codes for CASSPRRNSGNTIYF.

The chain links TRBV28 to TRBJ1-6; possibly TRBD1 for D (6 bases). V shed 5 bases and J shed 8 bases, with 10 bases lying between them. CDR1 and CDR2 (germline): MDHEN, SYDVKM. This CDR3 is built from 13 residues. In nucleotides, the CDR3 is TGTGCCAGCAGTCCGGGACATTATTCACCCCTCCACTTT. Encoded protein: CASSPGHYSPLHF.

V gene TRBV11-3 combines with J gene TRBJ2-4, with TRBD1 identical over 9 bases. The V gene's germline CDR1 is SGHNT and CDR2 YENEEA. The CDR3 covers 16 residues. With 1 base clipped from V and 6 bases from J, the junction kept 7 bases outside the gene matches. The CDR3: CASSLGGQGGLNIQYF. DNA of the CDR3: TGTGCCAGCAGCTTAGGGGGACAGGGCGGTCTAAACATTCAGTACTTC. Drawing the rest from reference TRBV11-3 and TRBJ2-4, the complete variable domain is EAGVVQSPRYKIIEKKQPVAFWCNPISGHNTLYWYLQNLGQGPELLIRYENEEAVDDSQLPKDRFSAERLKGVDSTLKIQPAELGDSAVYLCASSLGGQGGLNIQYFGAGTRLSVL.

This sequence joins TRBV5-6 and TRBJ1-4; 9 nucleotides match TRBD1. CDR3 length: 14 amino acids. Germline values: CDR1 SGHDT, CDR2 YYEEEE. Trimming at V came to 4 bases and at J to 8 bases, leaving 6 bases not matched to a gene. The CDR3 here is CASSRGQGGEKLFF. The CDR3 DNA reads TGTGCCAGCAGCCGGGGACAGGGTGGGGAAAAACTGTTTTTT.

This chain connects TRBV10-3 to TRBJ1-1, with D possibly matching TRBD1 (5 bases). Trimming removed 6 bases from V and 1 base from J, with 15 bases in between. The CDR3 has 15 residues. CDR1 ENHRY and CDR2 SYGVKD come from the germline V gene. The CDR3 here is CAIRSPDRENTEAFF. CDR3 sequence (DNA): TGTGCCATCAGGAGTCCCGACAGAGAGAACACTGAAGCTTTCTTT.

This clone was picked up one time. This chain uses TRBV6-5 with TRBJ1-4, with no clear D. The V end lost 6 bases, the J end lost 7 bases, and 15 bases lay between the germline ends. Per the germline V gene, CDR1 is MNHEY and CDR2 is SVGAGI. CDR3 length: 14 residues. CDR3 loop: CASSRVRLGEKLFF. CDR3 coding DNA: TGTGCCAGCAGCCGAGTCAGACTGGGTGAAAAACTGTTTTTT.

This chain uses TRBV7-3 with TRBJ2-5; 9 nucleotides line up with TRBD2. Trimming removed 5 bases from V and 5 bases from J; junction bases left unmatched: 9. The germline V gene encodes CDR1 SGHTA and CDR2 FQGTGA. CDR3 length: 15 amino acids. This chain's CDR3 is CASSTNGLAKETQYF. The DNA for the CDR3 is TGTGCCAGCAGCACAAATGGACTAGCGAAGGAGACCCAGTACTTC.

The V call is TRBV10-3, the J call TRBJ2-7, with 10 positions matching TRBD2. Germline V CDR1 and CDR2: ENHRY, SYGVKD. The CDR3 covers 15 residues. V gave up 3 bases and J gave up 2 bases; unmatched junction bases: 4. The CDR3 DNA reads TGTGCCATCAGTGACCCGCTAGCGGGAGCCTACGAGCAGTACTTC. It yields the protein CAISDPLAGAYEQYF.

The chain joins TRBV5-1 to TRBJ1-1, with TRBD1 as a possible D gene (5 bases). Trimming left V 5 bases short and J 0 bases short, with 11 bases between. This CDR3 has 14 amino acids. CDR1 is SGHRS and CDR2 is YFSETQ in the germline V gene. CDR3 in amino acids: CASRETGMNTEAFF. The CDR3 DNA follows: TGCGCCAGCAGGGAAACAGGAATGAACACTGAAGCTTTCTTT. Full variable domain (remainder filled in from reference TRBV5-1 and TRBJ1-1): KAGVTQTPRYLIKTRGQQVTLSCSPISGHRSVSWYQQTPGQGLQFLFEYFSETQRNKGNFPGRFSGRQFSNSRSEMNVSTLELGDSALYLCASRETGMNTEAFFGQGTRLTVV.

This rearrangement joins TRBV6-5 to TRBJ2-7, with D perhaps TRBD1 (6 bases). The length of the CDR3 is 15 residues. Germline CDR1 reads MNHEY; CDR2 reads SVGAGI. Trimming stripped 8 bases from V and 1 base from J, with 18 bases between. CDR3 DNA: TGTGCCAGCTTTACGGGACAAGGCGGGTCCTACGAGCAGTACTTC. As protein: CASFTGQGGSYEQYF.

The chain links TRBV28 to TRBJ1-4, with D unresolved. The germline CDR1 and CDR2 sequences are MDHEN and SYDVKM. This CDR3 is 20 amino acids long. V was clipped by 2 bases and J by 0 bases, with 22 bases between them. Here the CDR3 reads CASSLGPSGSVGATNEKLFF. Here the CDR3 DNA reads TGTGCCAGCAGTTTAGGTCCTTCGGGGTCAGTTGGGGCAACTAATGAAAAACTGTTTTTT. Using reference TRBV28 and TRBJ1-4 for the parts outside the CDR3, the full variable domain is DVKVTQSSRYLVKRTGEKVFLECVQDMDHENMFWYRQDPGLGLRLIYFSYDVKMKEKGDIPEGYSVSREKKERFSLILESASTNQTSMYLCASSLGPSGSVGATNEKLFFGSGTQLSVL.

The rearrangement links TRBV6-5 to TRBJ2-6, with a tentative D call TRBD1 (6 bases). Germline-derived CDR1 and CDR2 are MNHEY and SVGAGI. V was shortened by 4 bases and J by 1 base, with 11 bases between the two germline ends. The length of the CDR3 is 16 residues. CDR3 coding DNA: TGTGCCAGCAGTTTCCACAGGGTTTCTGGGGCCAACGTCCTGACTTTC. Encoded protein: CASSFHRVSGANVLTF.

The gene calls are TRBV6-6 and TRBJ1-5; the match to TRBD1 covers 10 bases. Germline V lookup: CDR1 MNHNY, CDR2 SVGAGI (reference sequence). The V segment lost 5 bases and the J segment 2 bases; nucleotides outside the gene matches: 6. The CDR3 is 16 amino acids. The CDR3 sequence is CASSTAGTGGNQPQHF. CDR3 nucleotides: TGTGCCAGCAGTACCGCCGGGACAGGGGGCAATCAGCCCCAGCATTTT.

The CDR3 spells CASSQDWTGRTGELFF. The CDR3 DNA is TGTGCCAGCAGCCAAGATTGGACAGGGAGAACCGGGGAGCTGTTTTTT. The chain employs TRBV3-1 (or the pseudogene TRBV3-2) and TRBJ2-2; TRBD1 matches 8 bases. The CDR3 runs 16 residues. The V gene end was trimmed by 0 bases and the J gene end by 5 bases; junction bases not matched to a gene: 5. Germline lookup yields CDR1 LGHDT and CDR2 YNNKEL (reference sequence).

The V gene is TRBV7-2, the J gene TRBJ1-2; 7 nucleotides align to TRBD1. V shed 6 bases and J 0 bases; nucleotides not matched to a gene: 1. The germline V gene encodes CDR1 SGHTA and CDR2 FQGNSA. The CDR3 spans 13 residues. The CDR3 sequence: CASRQGTNYGYTF. The CDR3 DNA reads TGTGCCAGCAGACAGGGGACTAACTATGGCTACACCTTC. Variable domain in full (rest from reference TRBV7-2 and TRBJ1-2): GAGVSQSPSNKVTEKGKDVELRCDPISGHTALYWYRQSLGQGLEFLIYFQGNSAPDKSGLPSDRFSAERTGGSVSTLTIQRTQQEDSAVYLCASRQGTNYGYTFGSGTRLTVV.

The chain joins TRBV24-1 to TRBJ2-3, with D perhaps TRBD2 (7 bases). V was clipped by 10 bases and J by 5 bases, with 15 bases between them. The CDR3 is made up of 13 amino acids. The V gene's germline CDR1 is KGHDR and CDR2 SFDVKD. DNA of the CDR3: TGTGCCACGGGCGGGGGCATGAGAGATACGCAGTATTTT. Translated, it gives CATGGGMRDTQYF.